One sample yielded the 15 T cell receptor beta chains listed below, sequenced in a study of blood T cell repertoires in COVID-19. Generated by immunoSEQ multiplex PCR, the TCRdb table keeps only in-frame clones and is missing some. This sample carries approximately 500,000 clones, approximately 92% of them seen once, and the ten largest clones take roughly 0.84%. Sequences were obtained from peripheral blood. The source of these receptors is a man younger than 35 with COVID-19, enrolled during active disease.

The CDR3 bases are TGTGCCTGGAGGCCAGGGACTAGCGGCACAGATACGCAGTATTTT. The encoded protein is CAWRPGTSGTDTQYF. The V gene is TRBV30, the J gene TRBJ2-3, with TRBD2 matching 10 bases. CDR3 length: 15 residues. CDR1 is GTSNPN, CDR2 SVGIG, per germline (reference sequence). V was pared by 3 bases and J by 1 base, with 4 bases of the junction left unmatched.

V gene TRBV3-1 (or the pseudogene TRBV3-2) combines with J gene TRBJ2-7; perhaps TRBD2 as D (6 bases). The CDR3 is made up of 15 amino acids. Between the trimmed V and J ends, which lost 3 bases and 1 base, there was a span of 13 bases. Looked up from germline, CDR1 is LGHDT and CDR2 is YNNKEL (reference sequence). Written as DNA, the CDR3 is TGTGCCAGCAGCCAGACCGGGACTGCATCCTACGAGCAGTACTTC. It codes for CASSQTGTASYEQYF.

This sequence joins TRBV3-1 (or the pseudogene TRBV3-2) and TRBJ2-5; 8 positions agree with TRBD2. Germline values: CDR1 LGHDT, CDR2 YNNKEL (reference sequence). V shed 4 bases and J 3 bases; nucleotides not matched to a gene: 4. This CDR3 has 14 residues. CDR3 sequence (DNA): TGTGCCAGCAGCCGGAGGCGGGGGGAAGAGACCCAGTACTTC. It specifies CASSRRRGEETQYF.

The chain links TRBV7-9 to TRBJ2-7; TRBD2 might be the D (6 bases). Germline V lookup: CDR1 SEHNR, CDR2 FQNEAQ (reference sequence). V lost 7 bases to trimming and J lost 13 bases, with 26 bases between them. This CDR3 has 14 residues. CDR3: CASTHIGASVESYF. CDR3 nucleotides: TGTGCCAGCACCCATATTGGGGCTAGCGTCGAATCTTACTTC.

Only one count was recorded for this clone. This sequence joins TRBV9 and TRBJ2-3; the D is unclear. Germline V gene data show CDR1 as SGDLS and CDR2 as YYNGEE. The germline V and J ends were trimmed by 4 bases and 6 bases, with 9 bases remaining between them. This CDR3 is 12 amino acids long. The CDR3 here is CASSSEMDTQYF. CDR3 bases: TGTGCCAGCAGCTCAGAAATGGATACGCAGTATTTT.

This rearrangement joins TRBV27 to TRBJ2-7; TRBD2 agrees at 9 bases. The CDR3 loop spans 16 amino acids. With 3 bases clipped from V and 3 bases from J, the junction kept 9 bases outside the gene matches. Germline V lookup: CDR1 MNHEY, CDR2 SMNVEV (reference sequence). CDR3 amino acids: CASSLPTSGGVYEQYF. For the CDR3, the DNA is TGTGCCAGCAGTTTGCCGACTAGCGGAGGGGTCTACGAGCAGTACTTC.

J is TRBJ2-3 and V is TRBV7-9; 8 positions agree with TRBD1. V lost 10 bases and J lost 0; bases outside the gene matches: 9. The germline CDR1 and CDR2 sequences are SEHNR and FQNEAQ (reference sequence). The CDR3 length is 15 residues. In DNA form, the CDR3 reads TGTGCCATCGGACAGGGCACTCCTAGCACAGATACGCAGTATTTT. Amino acid sequence: CAIGQGTPSTDTQYF.

The V and J genes are TRBV3-1 (or the pseudogene TRBV3-2) and TRBJ2-7; D perhaps matches TRBD1 (6 bases). Germline CDR1 LGHDT, CDR2 YNNKEL (reference sequence). V was shortened by 0 bases and J by 4 bases, with 10 bases between the two germline ends. This CDR3 has 14 residues. The CDR3 bases are TGTGCCAGCAGCCAAGATATTGACAGGTACGAGCAGTACTTC. The encoded protein is CASSQDIDRYEQYF.

The gene calls are TRBV24-1 and TRBJ1-2; TRBD1 is a possible D gene (5 bases). In germline, CDR1 is KGHDR, CDR2 SFDVKD. CDR3 size: 14 residues. The V end lost 7 bases, the J end lost 7 bases, and 18 bases lay between the germline ends. DNA for the CDR3: TGTGCCACCAGCGACCAGGGTAGGGGTGGTGGCTACACCTTC. Translated, it gives CATSDQGRGGGYTF.

The CDR3 nucleotides are TGTGCCAGCAGCCAGCCAGGGGCTCACTACGAGCAGTACTTC. Amino acid sequence: CASSQPGAHYEQYF. The genes are TRBV3-1 (or the pseudogene TRBV3-2) and TRBJ2-7; D is perhaps TRBD1 (6 bases). Germline lookup yields CDR1 LGHDT and CDR2 YNNKEL (reference sequence). This CDR3 region has 14 residues. Trimming left V 3 bases short and J 3 bases short, with 12 bases between.

V usage is TRBV10-3 and J usage is TRBJ2-1; no reliable D call. CDR1 and CDR2 from the germline V gene are ENHRY and SYGVKD. There are 13 residues in the CDR3. Trimming removed 0 bases at V and 4 bases at J, with 4 bases between. In DNA form, the CDR3 reads TGTGCCATCAGTGAGTCCCATTACAATGAGCAGTTCTTC. The encoded protein is CAISESHYNEQFF.

This chain uses TRBV2 with TRBJ1-3, with TRBD1 as a possible D gene (6 bases). V dropped 7 bases and J dropped 0 bases, with 10 bases sitting between them. CDR1 SNHLY and CDR2 FYNNEI come from the germline V gene. CDR3 length: 14 amino acids. The CDR3 sequence: CASNRDFSGNTIYF. Here the CDR3 DNA reads TGTGCCAGCAACAGGGATTTCTCTGGAAACACCATATATTTT.

The V gene is TRBV6-1, the J gene TRBJ1-2; D is perhaps TRBD1 (5 bases). This CDR3 comprises 19 residues. With 0 bases removed from V and 2 bases from J, the gap between germline ends came to 22 bases. Germline lookup yields CDR1 MNHNS and CDR2 SASEGT. The CDR3 coding sequence is TGTGCCAGCAGTGAAGCGCTTCGAGACGTCGGGCAGGGAAACTATGGCTACACCTTC. Its translation: CASSEALRDVGQGNYGYTF.

The chain is built from TRBV4-1 and TRBJ1-1, with D possibly being TRBD1 (6 bases). Germline CDR1 is MGHRA and CDR2 is YSYEKL. Trimming removed 1 base at V and 4 bases at J, with 13 bases between. The CDR3 covers 15 residues. The DNA of the CDR3 is TGCGCCAGCAGCCAAGCTGGGGGCAGGGTCACTGAAGCTTTCTTT. Translation: CASSQAGGRVTEAFF.

This clone was observed a few times. V gene TRBV1 combines with J gene TRBJ1-1; the table's D call, TRBD1, has no DNA check behind it. TRBV1 is termed a pseudogene. The CDR3 has 15 residues. CDR3 amino acids: CTSSQPYTGATEAFF. CDR3 sequence (DNA): TGCACCAGCAGCCAACCATACACAGGGGCCACTGAAGCTTTCTTT.